This T cell receptor beta chain was sequenced for a study of cytomegalovirus exposure and HLA in healthy donors. Whole-study results and caveats: As a later analysis revealed, most CMV-associated TCR beta chains appeared HLA-restricted. It was about 150 TCR beta chains that were listed as cytomegalovirus-associated.

Of note for this clone: Its antigen is still unknown.

A multiplex PCR was run with 60 Vbeta primers and 13 Jbeta primers. The assay was immunoSEQ multiplex PCR, and TCRdb's table has in-frame clones only and misses some. The sample includes around 80,000 clones, 60% to 85% seen only once; the top ten take 1.6%. This sequence was found in a man in his forties in good health and CMV-seronegative. What was sequenced was PBMCs.

The CDR3 DNA reads as TGTGCCAGCAGCCCGCTTAGCGGGAGGACAGATACGCAGTATTTT. Translation gives CASSPLSGRTDTQYF. The gene calls are TRBV28 and TRBJ2-3; the match to TRBD2 covers 10 bases. The CDR3 length is 15 residues. The germline V gene has CDR1 MDHEN and CDR2 SYDVKM. V trimming: 6 bases; J trimming: 3 bases; junction bases outside the gene matches: 6.